These T cell receptor beta chains were read from a single sample in a study of T cells in localized non-small cell lung cancer. Repertoires were generated with immunoSEQ multiplex PCR, while TCRdb's copy carries only in-frame clones and drops some. In the table there are 30,000 to 45,000 clones, approximately 88% of which are singletons. This material consisted of peripheral blood, taken before any cancer treatment. The receptors derive from a woman aged 35-75 years with stage I lung adenocarcinoma. The CDR3 runs from the conserved cysteine through the conserved F or W. Each record gives: D gene, clone size, J gene, V gene, CDR3 protein, CDR3 DNA. A D gene is named only where the DNA matches it firmly. The listing skips clone size in some rows; elsewhere it reads once, few, many or a size class.

>NA|NA|TRBJ1-3|TRBV30
CAWSVQTGNTIYF
TGTGCCTGGAGTGTACAGACTGGAAACACCATATATTTT
>TRBD2|NA|TRBJ2-3|TRBV7-3
CASSLAASGGADTQYF
TGTGCCAGCAGCTTAGCGGCTAGCGGTGGTGCAGATACGCAGTATTTT
>NA|NA|TRBJ2-1|TRBV4-2
CASSQAYGVSSYNEQFF
TGTGCCAGCAGCCAAGCCTACGGGGTGAGCTCCTACAATGAGCAGTTCTTC
>TRBD2|NA|TRBJ2-3|TRBV9
CASSVATGTSQSTQYF
TGTGCCAGCAGCGTAGCTACTGGGACTAGCCAGAGTACGCAGTATTTT
>NA|NA|TRBJ2-5|TRBV28
CASSFQGETQYF
TGTGCCAGCAGTTTCCAAGGGGAGACCCAGTACTTC
>NA|NA|TRBJ2-2|TRBV27
CASSPYEGLVGYTGELFF
TGTGCCAGCAGCCCTTATGAGGGGTTAGTAGGGTACACCGGGGAGCTGTTTTTT
>NA|NA|TRBJ1-1|TRBV10-3
CAISGAAEDTEAFF
TGTGCCATCAGTGGAGCCGCGGAGGACACTGAAGCTTTCTTT
>NA|NA|TRBJ2-7|TRBV28
CASRPTLSYEQYF
TGTGCCAGCAGACCAACTCTTTCCTACGAGCAGTACTTC
>NA|NA|TRBJ1-1|TRBV5-1
CASSGGFGQSAAFF
TGCGCCAGCAGCGGGGGGTTCGGACAATCAGCGGCTTTCTTT
>NA|NA|TRBJ1-5|TRBV27
CASSHGSNQPQHF
TGTGCCAGCAGTCACGGGAGTAATCAGCCCCAGCATTTT
>TRBD2|NA|TRBJ2-3|TRBV28
CASTTSGGVIYTQYF
TGTGCCAGCACAACTAGCGGGGGGGTCATTTATACGCAGTATTTT
>NA|NA|TRBJ2-5|TRBV21-1
CASSKRLEQETQYF
TGTGCCAGCAGCAAACGCCTAGAACAAGAGACCCAGTACTTC
>TRBD2|NA|TRBJ2-1|TRBV7-9
CASNLVSYREGNEQFF
TGTGCCAGCAACTTAGTCTCCTACCGGGAGGGCAATGAGCAGTTCTTC
>TRBD1|NA|TRBJ2-7|TRBV19
CASSLAGQGMGYEQYF
TGTGCCAGTAGCCTGGCTGGACAGGGAATGGGGTACGAGCAGTACTTC
>NA|NA|TRBJ2-1|TRBV11-2
CASSLVTNPLLYNEQFF
TGTGCCAGCAGCTTGGTAACCAACCCACTACTATACAATGAGCAGTTCTTC
>TRBD1|once|TRBJ2-2|TRBV10-2
CASTEILGQGALWNTGELFF
TGCGCCAGCACCGAGATACTCGGACAGGGGGCGCTCTGGAACACCGGGGAGCTGTTTTTT
>NA|NA|TRBJ1-4|TRBV4-2
CASSQDQGTTNEKLFF
TGTGCCAGCAGCCAAGATCAGGGCACAACTAATGAAAAACTGTTTTTT
>TRBD1|once|TRBJ1-1|TRBV9
CASSADRSSEAFF
TGTGCCAGCAGCGCGGACAGGTCTTCTGAAGCTTTCTTT
>NA|NA|TRBJ2-5|TRBV10-3
CAISESAVQETQYF
TGTGCCATCAGTGAGTCGGCGGTCCAAGAGACCCAGTACTTC
>TRBD1|NA|TRBJ2-2|TRBV5-4
CASSFGQGNTGELFF
TGTGCCAGCAGCTTTGGACAGGGGAATACCGGGGAGCTGTTTTTT
>TRBD1|NA|TRBJ2-7|TRBV7-9
CASSFGDRSYEQYF
TGTGCCAGCAGCTTCGGGGACAGATCCTACGAGCAGTACTTC
>TRBD2|NA|TRBJ2-6|TRBV7-8
CASSLLAGGPLTGANVLTF
TGTGCCAGCAGCTTACTAGCGGGAGGGCCTCTTACTGGGGCCAACGTCCTGACTTTC
>NA|NA|TRBJ1-4|TRBV9
CASSGSPMIANEKLFF
TGTGCCAGCAGCGGGAGTCCCATGATAGCTAATGAAAAACTGTTTTTT
>NA|NA|TRBJ2-7|TRBV7-2
CASSPSQYEQYF
TGTGCCAGCAGCCCCTCCCAATACGAGCAGTACTTC
>NA|NA|TRBJ1-2|TRBV25-1
CASTRQAGDGYTF
TGTGCCAGCACGCGACAGGCGGGGGATGGCTACACCTTC
>NA|NA|TRBJ1-3|TRBV5-6
CASSLVRKVKAGNTIYF
TGTGCCAGCAGCTTGGTGCGGAAGGTGAAGGCTGGAAACACCATATATTTT
>TRBD1|NA|TRBJ2-7|TRBV10-3
CAISRQGPPYEQYF
TGTGCCATCAGTAGACAGGGGCCCCCCTACGAGCAGTACTTC
>NA|NA|TRBJ2-1|TRBV7-2
CASSLDSLEFF
TGTGCCAGCAGCTTAGACTCCTTGGAGTTCTTC
>NA|NA|TRBJ1-1|TRBV15
CATSRDPESTEAFF
TGTGCCACCAGCAGAGACCCGGAATCCACTGAAGCTTTCTTT
>NA|NA|TRBJ2-7|TRBV29-1
CSVGLASGGEQYF
TGCAGCGTTGGCTTGGCTAGTGGAGGCGAGCAGTACTTC
>TRBD1|few|TRBJ2-7|TRBV27
CASSPSQGQGSYEQYF
TGTGCCAGCAGTCCATCCCAGGGACAGGGATCCTACGAGCAGTACTTC
>TRBD2|once|TRBJ2-1|TRBV19
CASSIMASGSSYNEQFF
TGTGCCAGTAGTATTATGGCTAGCGGGAGCTCCTACAATGAGCAGTTCTTC
>TRBD1|once|TRBJ1-1|TRBV25-1
CASQAAGGQIAFF
TGTGCCAGCCAGGCGGCAGGGGGGCAGATAGCTTTCTTT
>TRBD2|NA|TRBJ2-1|TRBV7-7
CASRSLAGAYNEQFF
TGTGCTAGCAGATCTCTAGCGGGAGCGTACAATGAGCAGTTCTTC
>TRBD2|NA|TRBJ2-1|TRBV7-2
CASRTGTTTGVGQFF
TGTGCCAGCAGAACCGGGACTACCACTGGCGTTGGGCAGTTCTTC
>NA|NA|TRBJ2-1|TRBV20-1
CSASVPNEQFF
TGCAGTGCTAGTGTGCCCAATGAGCAGTTCTTC
>NA|once|TRBJ1-1|TRBV6-1
CASSEWGVDTEAFF
TGTGCCAGCAGTGAGTGGGGGGTAGACACTGAAGCTTTCTTT
>NA|NA|TRBJ2-1|TRBV4-1
CASSQVHDSYNEQFF
TGCGCCAGCAGCCAAGTCCATGACAGTTACAATGAGCAGTTCTTC
>NA|NA|TRBJ2-3|TRBV28
CASVGELAASTDTQYF
TGTGCCAGCGTGGGGGAGTTAGCGGCTAGCACAGATACGCAGTATTTT
>TRBD1|NA|TRBJ1-5|TRBV9
CASSATGANNQPQHF
TGTGCCAGCAGCGCGACAGGGGCCAACAATCAGCCCCAGCATTTT
>NA|NA|TRBJ2-3|TRBV27
CASSPQTGMGADTQYF
TGTGCCAGCAGTCCCCAGACTGGGATGGGCGCAGATACGCAGTATTTT
>NA|NA|TRBJ2-3|TRBV11-3
CASSPGNGAADTQYF
TGTGCCAGCAGCCCAGGGAACGGAGCGGCAGATACGCAGTATTTT
>TRBD1|NA|TRBJ1-5|TRBV7-2
CASSLGGTGWDQPQHF
TGTGCCAGCAGCTTAGGAGGGACAGGATGGGATCAGCCCCAGCATTTT
>NA|NA|TRBJ2-4|TRBV21-1
CASSNPSGKDTKYRLAKNIQYF
TGTGCCAGCAGCAACCCAAGTGGCAAGGATACAAAATACAGGCTAGCCAAAAACATTCAGTACTTC
>TRBD1|NA|TRBJ2-3|TRBV7-6
CASSTGGGTDTQYF
TGTGCCAGCAGCACAGGGGGCGGCACAGATACGCAGTATTTT
>NA|NA|TRBJ1-5|TRBV19
CASSKPREGSVQPQHF
TGTGCCAGTAGTAAACCTCGGGAGGGCTCGGTACAGCCCCAGCATTTT
>TRBD2|NA|TRBJ2-1|TRBV11-3
CASSSTVAGTYNEQFF
TGTGCCAGCAGCTCGACGGTAGCGGGAACTTACAATGAGCAGTTCTTC
>NA|once|TRBJ1-2|TRBV7-8
CASSLARGPIYGYTF
TGTGCCAGCAGCTTAGCCCGGGGCCCAATCTATGGCTACACCTTC
>TRBD1|NA|TRBJ2-2|TRBV7-8
CASTQGGPTGELFF
TGTGCCAGCACCCAAGGGGGCCCCACCGGGGAGCTGTTTTTT
>TRBD1|NA|TRBJ2-7|TRBV2
CARGGQGGYEQYF
TGTGCCAGAGGGGGACAGGGAGGGTACGAGCAGTACTTC
>NA|NA|TRBJ1-4|TRBV19
CASSPAPQGVFEKLFF
TGTGCCAGTAGTCCCGCCCCACAGGGAGTTTTTGAAAAACTGTTTTTT
>NA|NA|TRBJ1-3|TRBV7-3
CASSPGPGSDTIYF
TGTGCCAGCAGCCCGGGGCCAGGGAGCGACACCATATATTTT
>NA|NA|TRBJ2-3|TRBV14
CASSQTDFARDTQYF
TGTGCCAGCAGCCAAACCGACTTCGCGAGAGATACGCAGTATTTT
>NA|once|TRBJ1-3|TRBV9
CASSAKGHSGNTIYF
TGTGCCAGCAGCGCTAAGGGGCACTCTGGAAACACCATATATTTT